This T cell receptor (beta chain) was captured in a study of shared clonotypes between healthy human individuals. General study findings and limits: Shared clonotypes across all four donors exceeded non-shared ones in generation probability. Blood was the only sampled material, and tissue repertoires likely differ. Although depth was large, rarefaction showed that sequencing of the sorted subsets was incomplete. Estimated richness values were generally larger in naive subsets than in memory subsets.

This table comes from immunoSEQ multiplex PCR, and its TCRdb copy is limited to in-frame clones, with some not included. The repertoire holds some 1 million clones, with around 75% as singletons. Germline V lookup: CDR1 SGHVS, CDR2 FQNEAQ. V shed 4 bases and J 8 bases; nucleotides not matched to a gene: 10. The CDR3 runs 15 residues. In the case of this clone: Its antigen remains unidentified.

The rearrangement uses TRBV7-8 and TRBJ1-4, with 7 nucleotides matching TRBD1. The sample was memory CD4+ T cells sorted from blood. Subset of the sample: CD45RA-negative fraction. The TCR sequence derives from a man aged 18 to 30 in good health. The CDR3 loop is CASSWTGWRGEKLFF. The CDR3 nucleotides read TGTGCCAGCAGCTGGACAGGATGGCGGGGCGAAAAACTGTTTTTT. The whole variable domain, remainder taken from reference TRBV7-8 and TRBJ1-4, is GAGVSQSPRYKVAKRGQDVALRCDPISGHVSLFWYQQALGQGPEFLTYFQNEAQLDKSGLPSDRFFAERPEGSVSTLKIQRTQQEDSAVYLCASSWTGWRGEKLFFGSGTQLSVL.